This entry features one T cell receptor (beta chain) sequence. The antigen is undetermined. CDR3 length: 16 amino acids. With V trimmed by 1 base and J by 3 bases, 7 bases remained unmatched. CDR1 and CDR2 (germline): MNHNS, SASEGT. Some clones are missing from TCRdb's copy, which holds only in-frame ones; the method was immunoSEQ multiplex PCR. The data contain 150,000 or so clones, around 90% of them seen just once; the ten biggest clones take up roughly 5.5%. The record originates from a study of T cell responses to AZD1222 COVID-19 vaccine. Broader study findings: Only a handful of AZD1222 recipients, six or seven in all, had baseline seropositivity. The donor cohort was predominantly white British with a female majority, and clonal diversity may have been underestimated. Rises in breadth and depth of Spike-specific TCRs came after two AZD1222 doses. Repertoires were collected only later (after the peak T cell response had occurred).

The sequence derives from an adult in good health. The material was peripheral blood, obtained on day 0 of AZD1222 vaccination. This chain uses TRBV6-1 with TRBJ2-5, with TRBD1 matching over 8 bases. The CDR3 region is CASSEGIPTGEETQYF. As DNA, the CDR3 is TGTGCCAGCAGTGAAGGCATACCGACAGGGGAAGAGACCCAGTACTTC.